This TCR beta chain was identified in a study of response to subunit inactivated influenza vaccine. TCRdb analysed the RT-PCR reads with MiXCR anew, one entry per CDR3 protein. The table lists 400,000 to 650,000 distinct CDR3 sequences, less than 7.5% of them singletons. Study results and limitations: The authors suggested that few new T cells are recruited per seasonal influenza vaccination.

As to this clonotype: Its antigen is still unknown.

Trimming took off 0 bases at V and 1 base at J, with 14 bases between the two ends. Per the germline V gene, CDR1 is SGHRS and CDR2 is YFSETQ. The CDR3 contains 16 residues. J is TRBJ2-7 and V is TRBV5-1; no definite D call. This receptor was taken from a man aged 50-75 years who received an inactivated influenza vaccine. Sequenced material: PBMCs from blood, taken less than 25 months after vaccination. CDR3 DNA: TGCGCCAGCAGCTTGGAGCCAGGAACTTCGTCCTACGAGCAGTACTTC. Its translation is CASSLEPGTSSYEQYF.